This TCR beta chain was identified during a study of OX40 agonist ivuxolimab in advanced cancers. Overall study: Patients received the agonistic anti-OX40 (CD134) antibody ivuxolimab. Ivuxolimab doses were 0.01, 0.1, 0.3, 1.5, 3 or 10 mg/kg every 2 weeks. Study-level results: Dose levels from 0.1 to 3.0 mg/kg saw CD4+ and CD8+ blood T cells expand clonally by week 6. Antigen targets of the expanded peripheral T cells went undetermined.

TCRdb's copy holds only in-frame clones and misses some; the assay was immunoSEQ multiplex PCR. The sample carries 66,000 or so clones, 85% recorded once. The CDR3 has 14 residues. V shed 5 bases, J shed 2 bases, and the junction held 3 bases outside the gene matches. Germline CDR1 ENHRY, CDR2 SYGVKD. A word on this clone: Its antigen is currently unknown.

The chain recombines TRBV10-3 with TRBJ1-5, with 7 positions matching TRBD1. This material consisted of CD4+ or CD8+ T cells sorted from blood, taken in a trial of the OX40 agonist ivuxolimab. This receptor was taken from an adult with an advanced solid tumor such as melanoma, head and neck, liver or kidney cancer. CDR3 loop: CAISPGGGNQPQHF. CDR3 sequence (DNA): TGTGCCATCAGTCCAGGGGGTGGCAATCAGCCCCAGCATTTT.